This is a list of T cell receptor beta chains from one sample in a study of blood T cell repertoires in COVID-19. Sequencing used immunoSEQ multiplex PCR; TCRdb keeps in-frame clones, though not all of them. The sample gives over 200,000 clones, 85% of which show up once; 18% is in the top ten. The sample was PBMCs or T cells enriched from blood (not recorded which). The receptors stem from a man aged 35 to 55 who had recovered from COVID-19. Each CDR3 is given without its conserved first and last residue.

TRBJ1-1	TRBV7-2	ASSSGQNTEAF
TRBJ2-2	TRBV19	ASKGREVTGELF
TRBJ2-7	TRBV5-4	ASSPQTSSSREQY
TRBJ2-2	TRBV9	ASSPADRNTGELF
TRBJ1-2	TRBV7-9	ASSLAGTDGYT
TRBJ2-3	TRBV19	ASSLTSGSFPDTQY
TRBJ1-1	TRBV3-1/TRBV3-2	ASSRRGSNLGAF
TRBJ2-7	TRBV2	ASSERGWYEQY
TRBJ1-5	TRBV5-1	ASSLGQGGTQPQH
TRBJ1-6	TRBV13	ASSLGLGEDSPLH
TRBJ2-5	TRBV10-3	AIRKGQDKETQY
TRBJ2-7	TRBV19	ASSTSGQRSYEQY
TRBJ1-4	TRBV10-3	AISESGQGSEKLF
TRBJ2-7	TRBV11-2	ASSPGFSGRDDAYEQY
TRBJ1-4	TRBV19	ASSIAQAVGVNEKLF
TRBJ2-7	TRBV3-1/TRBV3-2	ASSQGSGTVPYEQY
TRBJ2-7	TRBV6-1	ASSEANTGSEQY
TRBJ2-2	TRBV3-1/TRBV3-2	ASSYGAENTGELF
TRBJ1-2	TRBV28	ASLGQTGYT
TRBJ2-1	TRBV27	ASSSSGMVNEQF
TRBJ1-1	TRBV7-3	ASSRQGSGTEAF
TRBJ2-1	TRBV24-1	ATSALGLAGVSDEQF
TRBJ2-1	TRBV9	ASSVGVSGRANEQF
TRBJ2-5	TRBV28	ASTPGGRETQY
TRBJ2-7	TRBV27	ASSLSGQELYEQY
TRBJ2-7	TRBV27	ASSLGSRGEQY
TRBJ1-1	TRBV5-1	ASSLWDRDEAF
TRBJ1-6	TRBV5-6	ASSAGTGDSPLH
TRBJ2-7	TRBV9	ASSVGVEINGEQY
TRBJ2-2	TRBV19	ASSYTRVSGELF
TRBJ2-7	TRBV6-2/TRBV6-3	ASSQGHEQY
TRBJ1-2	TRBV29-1	SVERHDGYT
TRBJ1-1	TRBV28	ASSRGGNTEAF
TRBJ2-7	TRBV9	ASSLSGSEQY
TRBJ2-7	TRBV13	ASSYGLAGGGEQY
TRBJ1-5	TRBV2	ASRENSINQPQH
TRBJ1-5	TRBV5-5	ASSLGDRASNQPQH
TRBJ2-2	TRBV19	ASKAGGDTGELF
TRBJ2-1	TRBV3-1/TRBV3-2	ASSQDTAGQPNEQF
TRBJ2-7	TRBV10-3	AISDQGSTNEQY
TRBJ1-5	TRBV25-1	ASSASGALGKPQH
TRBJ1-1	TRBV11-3	ASSSGGTGRAEAF
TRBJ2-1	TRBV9	ASSSPSGRARNEQF
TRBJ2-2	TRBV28	ATNSSPGELF
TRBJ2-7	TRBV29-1	SGRDTSYEQY
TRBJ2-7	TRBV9	ASSTYPSSYEQY
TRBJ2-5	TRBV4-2	ASSQGRQGETQY
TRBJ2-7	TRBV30	AWSPQGAGDEQY
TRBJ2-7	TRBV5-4	ASSSGPGTAAYEQY
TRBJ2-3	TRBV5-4	ASSLGGGGTDTQY
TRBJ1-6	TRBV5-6	ASSSGATSSYNSPLH
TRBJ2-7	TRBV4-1	ASSQEGLAGLYEQY
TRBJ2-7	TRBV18	ASSFGARGGEQY
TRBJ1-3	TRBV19	ASSSSGGMEGNTIY
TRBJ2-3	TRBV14	ASSQGRSGTDTQY
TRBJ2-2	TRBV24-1	ATSEIASGELF
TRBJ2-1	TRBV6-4	ASSDQAGGSNEQF
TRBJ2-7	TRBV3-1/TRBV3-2	ASTTGPYHRYYEQY
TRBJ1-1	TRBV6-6	ASRPHPGQPNTEAF